These 27 T cell receptor beta chains originate from one sample sequenced in a study of blood T cell repertoires in COVID-19. Produced via immunoSEQ multiplex PCR; TCRdb's table is partial and in-frame only. This sample has tens of thousands of clones, with 80% to 95% found just once. Material: peripheral blood. These TCRs come from a human donor with active COVID-19. The donor label of this sample is uncertain.

The rearrangement uses TRBV14 and TRBJ2-1, with TRBD2 matching 8 bases. The V segment lost 4 bases and the J segment 14 bases; nucleotides outside the gene matches: 13. This CDR3 is 14 amino acids long. The germline CDR1 and CDR2 sequences are SGHDN and FVKESK. The CDR3: CASSPLLSSGVEFF. CDR3 DNA: TGTGCCAGCAGCCCCTTGTTGAGTAGCGGGGTCGAGTTCTTC.

This rearrangement joins TRBV7-2 to TRBJ1-2; D call uncertain. Germline CDR1 and CDR2: SGHTA and FQGNSA. The CDR3 spans 14 residues. V lost 5 bases and J lost 3, with 13 bases in between. The CDR3 nucleotides are TGTGCCAGCAGCCTGACACCTCCGGACTATGGCTACACCTTC. This codes for CASSLTPPDYGYTF.

This CDR3 is CASRDRGRRDEKLFF. Here the CDR3 DNA reads TGTGCCTCCCGGGACAGGGGGCGGAGGGACGAAAAACTGTTTTTT. The chain is built from TRBV2 and TRBJ1-4; 12 bases fit TRBD1. This CDR3 has 15 amino acids. The V segment lost 11 bases and the J segment 8 bases; nucleotides outside the gene matches: 12. Per the germline V gene, CDR1 is SNHLY and CDR2 is FYNNEI.

The chain uses TRBV10-3 and TRBJ2-7, with a weak D call TRBD2 (6 bases). The CDR3 covers 12 residues. V lost 10 bases to trimming and J lost 5 bases, with 15 bases between them. CDR1 and CDR2 from the germline V gene are ENHRY and SYGVKD. Written as DNA, the CDR3 is TGTGCCACCGGGACTGTCCCGGACGAGCAGTACTTC. Protein sequence: CATGTVPDEQYF.

This sequence joins TRBV5-4 and TRBJ2-1; TRBD2 might be the D (6 bases). Trimming took off 4 bases at V and 9 bases at J, with 20 bases between the two ends. The germline CDR1 and CDR2 sequences are SGHNT and YYREEE (reference sequence). The CDR3 covers 15 residues. The CDR3, as DNA: TGTGCCAGCAGCCCCCCGAACGGGGGTCCCTTTGAGCAGTTCTTC. Amino acid sequence: CASSPPNGGPFEQFF. The whole variable domain, remainder taken from reference TRBV5-4 and TRBJ2-1, is ETGVTQSPTHLIKTRGQQVTLRCSSQSGHNTVSWYQQALGQGPQFIFQYYREEENGRGNFPPRFSGLQFPNYSSELNVNALELDDSALYLCASSPPNGGPFEQFFGPGTRLTVL.

The rearrangement uses TRBV21-1 and TRBJ1-1. TRBV21-1 is a pseudogene. The CDR3 contains 17 residues. The CDR3 DNA sequence: TGTGCCAGCAGCAAGGTTTTAGAACCGGGAGGGAACACTGAAGCTTTCTTT. Translating gives CASSKVLEPGGNTEAFF.

The chain couples TRBV19 to TRBJ1-1; 7 bases agree with TRBD1. The CDR3 is made up of 14 amino acids. V gave up 6 bases and J gave up 0 bases; unmatched junction bases: 4. Per the germline V gene, CDR1 is LNHDA and CDR2 is SQIVND (reference sequence). DNA for the CDR3: TGTGCCAGTAGAGGGGACAGCATGAACACTGAAGCTTTCTTT. Translation gives CASRGDSMNTEAFF. The full variable domain, with the rest looked up from reference TRBV19 and TRBJ1-1, is DGGITQSPKYLFRKEGQNVTLSCEQNLNHDAMYWYRQDPGQGLRLIYYSQIVNDFQKGDIAEGYSVSREKKESFPLTVTSAQKNPTAFYLCASRGDSMNTEAFFGQGTRLTVV.

V gene TRBV6-6 combines with J gene TRBJ1-1; 8 nucleotides agree with TRBD1. V was pared by 5 bases and J by 0 bases, with 5 bases of the junction left unmatched. The germline V gene has CDR1 MNHNY and CDR2 SVGAGI (reference sequence). The length of the CDR3 is 15 residues. The CDR3 sequence: CASSQQGVLNTEAFF. In nucleotides, the CDR3 is TGTGCCAGCAGTCAACAGGGGGTACTGAACACTGAAGCTTTCTTT.

The chain uses TRBV4-2 and TRBJ2-3; D not resolved. V gave up 4 bases and J gave up 1 base, with 12 bases separating them. This CDR3 is built from 15 residues. Germline V gene lookup returns CDR1 LGHNA and CDR2 YNFKEQ. In DNA, the CDR3 is TGTGCCAGCAGCCCCCCGACCGGAGGCACAGATACGCAGTATTTT. It codes for CASSPPTGGTDTQYF.

The chain is built from TRBV4-1 and TRBJ2-3, with 9 bases identical to TRBD2. This CDR3 region has 18 residues. The germline V gene has CDR1 MGHRA and CDR2 YSYEKL. V was clipped by 0 bases and J by 1 base; unmatched bases: 8. The CDR3 coding sequence is TGCGCCAGCAGCCAAGATCTATATGCGGGGGGGCGCACAGATACGCAGTATTTT. Its protein is CASSQDLYAGGRTDTQYF.

V gene TRBV5-1 combines with J gene TRBJ2-2, with TRBD2 matching 8 bases. Germline lookup yields CDR1 SGHRS and CDR2 YFSETQ. J gave up 3 bases and V 4 bases, and 8 bases lay outside the gene matches. This CDR3 contains 16 residues. The CDR3 DNA sequence: TGCGCCAGCAGCCGGGGGGGCGGCCCGGACACCGGGGAGCTGTTTTTT. Its translation: CASSRGGGPDTGELFF.

The table lists this clone with a count of one. This chain connects TRBV2 to TRBJ1-1, with D perhaps TRBD1 (5 bases). Trimming took off 8 bases at V and 4 bases at J, with 14 bases between the two ends. Per germline, CDR1 SNHLY and CDR2 FYNNEI. The CDR3 is 13 amino acids. The CDR3 loop reads CASGGDRGTEAFF. In DNA form, the CDR3 reads TGTGCCAGCGGGGGGGACCGGGGCACTGAAGCTTTCTTT. The full variable domain, its missing parts supplied by reference TRBV2 and TRBJ1-1, is EPEVTQTPSHQVTQMGQEVILRCVPISNHLYFYWYRQILGQKVEFLVSFYNNEISEKSEIFDDQFSVERPDGSNFTLKIRSTKLEDSAMYFCASGGDRGTEAFFGQGTRLTVV.

The rearrangement uses TRBV9 and TRBJ1-1, with a tentative D call TRBD1 (5 bases). The CDR3 is 13 residues long. The germline V gene has CDR1 SGDLS and CDR2 YYNGEE. The V gene lost 2 bases and the J gene lost 1 base, with 6 bases spanning the gap. CDR3 region: CASSVQGNTEAFF. Written as DNA, the CDR3 is TGTGCCAGCAGCGTTCAGGGGAACACTGAAGCTTTCTTT.

The V and J genes are TRBV5-6 and TRBJ1-2; D is unresolved. Deletions cut 4 bases from V and 8 bases from J, with 15 bases between. The germline V gene encodes CDR1 SGHDT and CDR2 YYEEEE. The CDR3 spans 13 residues. This chain's CDR3 is CASSRPSLQGYTF. DNA of the CDR3: TGTGCCAGCAGCCGACCAAGTTTACAGGGCTACACCTTC.

The chain carries TRBV13 and TRBJ2-1; D is perhaps TRBD1 (5 bases). CDR1 is PRHDT and CDR2 is FYEKMQ in the germline V gene (reference sequence). V lost 1 base, J lost 5 bases, and 12 bases lay in between. The CDR3 totals 15 residues. Here the CDR3 DNA reads TGTGCCAGCAGCTTAGCTCAGGGTAGGAACAATGAGCAGTTCTTC. It yields the protein CASSLAQGRNNEQFF. Supplemented by reference TRBV13 and TRBJ2-1, the full variable domain reads AAGVIQSPRHLIKEKRETATLKCYPIPRHDTVYWYQQGPGQDPQFLISFYEKMQSDKGSIPDRFSAQQFSDYHSELNMSSLELGDSALYFCASSLAQGRNNEQFFGPGTRLTVL.

The rearrangement uses TRBV3-1 (or the pseudogene TRBV3-2) and TRBJ2-2, with 8 bases aligning to TRBD2. This CDR3 has 17 amino acids. Germline CDR1 is LGHDT and CDR2 is YNNKEL (reference sequence). J gave up 5 bases and V 0 bases, and 8 bases lay outside the gene matches. The DNA for the CDR3 is TGTGCCAGCAGCCAAGACCGGCGAACGGGGGGGACCGGGGAGCTGTTTTTT. It encodes CASSQDRRTGGTGELFF.

The chain is built from TRBV6-2 or TRBV6-3 and TRBJ1-2, with D tentatively TRBD1 (5 bases). Germline assignment: CDR1 MNHEY and CDR2 SVGEGT. CDR3 length: 14 amino acids. V was pared by 6 bases and J by 2 bases, with 13 bases between. The CDR3 nucleotides read TGTGCCAGCAGCTCGTTGGGGCCAAACTATGGCTACACCTTC. Protein sequence: CASSSLGPNYGYTF.

The gene calls are TRBV12-3 or TRBV12-4 and TRBJ1-2; D is perhaps TRBD1 (6 bases). This CDR3 region has 11 residues. The V end lost 3 bases, the J end lost 11 bases, and 10 bases lay between the germline ends. The CDR3 coding sequence is TGTGCCAGCAGTTTGCGGCAGGGGTACACCTTC. This sequence encodes CASSLRQGYTF.

The rearrangement joins TRBV6-4 to TRBJ1-2; the D gene is possibly TRBD1 (5 bases). Trimming removed 2 bases at V and 1 base at J, with 17 bases between. CDR3 length: 17 residues. CDR1 MRHNA and CDR2 SNTAGT come from the germline V gene. CDR3 loop: CASSDATGGSGNYGYTF. CDR3 bases: TGTGCCAGCAGTGACGCCACCGGGGGTTCAGGTAACTATGGCTACACCTTC.

The chain carries TRBV5-1 and TRBJ1-2; a possible D gene is TRBD1 (5 bases). Germline loops: CDR1 SGHRS, CDR2 YFSETQ. The CDR3 consists of 16 residues. V was shortened by 4 bases and J by 0 bases, with 16 bases between the two germline ends. For the CDR3, the DNA is TGCGCCAGCAGCAGCGACAGCACTTCTTCTAACTATGGCTACACCTTC. This encodes CASSSDSTSSNYGYTF.

The rearrangement uses TRBV6-1 and TRBJ2-3; possibly TRBD2 for D (5 bases). Germline V gene sequence: CDR1 MNHNS, CDR2 SASEGT. V was trimmed by 4 bases and J by 1 base, leaving 15 bases between them. The CDR3 length is 16 residues. The CDR3 reads CASSGAYSVGTDTQYF. The DNA for the CDR3 is TGTGCCAGCAGTGGAGCCTATAGCGTCGGCACAGATACGCAGTATTTT.

J is TRBJ1-4 and V is TRBV4-3, with TRBD1 matching over 8 bases. CDR1 is LGHNA, CDR2 YSLEER, per germline. The CDR3 length is 22 residues. J was trimmed by 0 bases and V by 0 bases; bases with no gene match: 18. The CDR3 loop is CASSQESIRQGSYGATNEKLFF. CDR3 bases: TGCGCCAGCAGCCAAGAGAGTATAAGACAGGGGAGTTATGGAGCAACTAATGAAAAACTGTTTTTT.

This clone was seen once. The J gene is TRBJ2-3, the V gene TRBV28; 8 bases line up with TRBD1. Germline trimming cut 5 bases from V and 2 bases from J; bases unmatched to any gene: 3. Germline CDR1 MDHEN, CDR2 SYDVKM. The length of the CDR3 is 14 residues. The CDR3, as DNA: TGTGCCAGCAGTCAGGGGGCGACCACAGATACGCAGTATTTT. This sequence encodes CASSQGATTDTQYF.

V usage is TRBV5-1 and J usage is TRBJ2-7; D is perhaps TRBD1 (6 bases). The CDR3 is 16 residues long. Germline V gene data show CDR1 as SGHRS and CDR2 as YFSETQ. The V end lost 0 bases, the J end lost 3 bases, and 16 bases lay between the germline ends. The CDR3 DNA reads TGCGCCAGCAGCTTGGGGCACAGGGAACTGGGCTACGAGCAGTACTTC. As protein: CASSLGHRELGYEQYF.

This clone was seen a single time. The V and J genes are TRBV10-3 and TRBJ2-2; possibly TRBD2 for D (7 bases). With 3 bases removed from V and 1 base from J, the gap between germline ends came to 15 bases. Germline values: CDR1 ENHRY, CDR2 SYGVKD. The CDR3 totals 17 residues. This CDR3 is CAISDLRGGLNTGELFF. In DNA form, the CDR3 reads TGTGCCATCAGTGATCTAAGGGGGGGCCTGAACACCGGGGAGCTGTTTTTT.

The chain joins TRBV11-2 to TRBJ2-1, with D possibly TRBD2 on 6 matching bases. The germline V and J ends were trimmed by 5 bases and 4 bases, with 12 bases remaining between them. Germline values: CDR1 SGHAT, CDR2 FQNNGV. The CDR3 length is 14 residues. This CDR3 reads CASSPAGTYNEQFF. CDR3 DNA sequence: TGTGCCAGCAGCCCCGCCGGGACTTACAATGAGCAGTTCTTC.

The gene calls are TRBV4-3 and TRBJ2-1, with TRBD1 as a possible D gene (6 bases). Trimming left V 0 bases short and J 5 bases short, with 11 bases between. CDR1 and CDR2 from the germline V gene are LGHNA and YSLEER. The CDR3 is 15 residues long. The chain's CDR3 is CASSQEGTHNNEQFF. The CDR3, as DNA: TGCGCCAGCAGCCAAGAAGGGACACATAACAATGAGCAGTTCTTC.